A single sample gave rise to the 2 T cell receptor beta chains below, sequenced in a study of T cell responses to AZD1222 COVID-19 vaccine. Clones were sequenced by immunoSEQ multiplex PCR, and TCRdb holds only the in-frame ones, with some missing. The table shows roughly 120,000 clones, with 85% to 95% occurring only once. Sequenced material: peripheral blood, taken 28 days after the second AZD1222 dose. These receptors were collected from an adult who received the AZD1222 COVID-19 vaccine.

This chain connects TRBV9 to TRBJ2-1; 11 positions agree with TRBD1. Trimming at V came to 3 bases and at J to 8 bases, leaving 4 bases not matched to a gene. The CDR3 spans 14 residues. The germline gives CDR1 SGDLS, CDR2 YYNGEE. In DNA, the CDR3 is TGTGCCAGCAGCGCGGGACAGGGGGTCGATGAGCAGTTCTTC. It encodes CASSAGQGVDEQFF.

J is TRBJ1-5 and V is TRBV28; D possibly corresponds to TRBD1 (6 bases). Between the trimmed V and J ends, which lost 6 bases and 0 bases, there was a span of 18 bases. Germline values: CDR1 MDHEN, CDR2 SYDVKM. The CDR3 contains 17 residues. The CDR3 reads CASRLPVGAYSNQPQHF. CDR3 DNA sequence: TGTGCCAGCAGACTTCCAGTGGGGGCCTATAGCAATCAGCCCCAGCATTTT.